The 25 T cell receptor beta chains below all came from one sample that was sequenced in a study of T cell repertoires in ileal Crohn's disease. Profiling relied on immunoSEQ multiplex PCR, and the TCRdb table lists in-frame clones only, not all of them. Of 30,000 to 35,000 clones listed, roughly 75% were seen once; the top ten hold 15% to 20%. Sequencing was done on a sample of ileal tissue. All receptors derive from an adult with Crohn's disease.

The genes are TRBV5-1 and TRBJ2-5, with a possible D match to TRBD1 (5 bases). The J call is uncertain, as TRBJ2-7 better fits the DNA end. The CDR3 has 15 residues. CDR1 and CDR2 from the germline V gene are SGHRS and YFSETQ. CDR3 amino acids: CASREDSLRAYEQYF. In DNA form, the CDR3 reads TGCGCCAGCAGAGAAGACAGTCTTCGGGCCTACGAGCAGTACTTC.

The CDR3 region is CASSVHSSGGQETQYF. The CDR3, as DNA: TGTGCCAGCAGCGTACACTCTAGCGGGGGACAAGAGACCCAGTACTTC. The gene calls are TRBV9 and TRBJ2-5, with 10 nucleotides matching TRBD2. The germline CDR1 and CDR2 sequences are SGDLS and YYNGEE. The trim removed 1 base at V and 2 bases at J, leaving 5 bases unmatched. This CDR3 contains 16 residues.

The chain carries TRBV6-4 and TRBJ1-1, with no clear D. With 4 bases removed from V and 2 bases from J, the gap between germline ends came to 17 bases. CDR1 MRHNA and CDR2 SNTAGT come from the germline V gene. The length of the CDR3 is 16 residues. The CDR3 spells CASSVHPAGGNTEAFF. The CDR3 DNA reads TGTGCCAGCAGTGTACACCCCGCCGGAGGCAACACTGAAGCTTTCTTT.

DNA of the CDR3: TGCGCCAGCAGCTTGGGGGAGGAGGATTCACCCCTCCACTTT. It translates to CASSLGEEDSPLHF. The chain recombines TRBV5-1 with TRBJ1-6; D remains unclear. Germline V gene data show CDR1 as SGHRS and CDR2 as YFSETQ. The CDR3 runs to 14 residues. The germline V and J ends were trimmed by 0 bases and 8 bases, with 9 bases remaining between them.

Of note for this clone: This CDR3 is also generated by other DNA sequences in the sample. This rearrangement joins TRBV19 to TRBJ1-2; 7 nucleotides line up with TRBD1. V dropped 3 bases and J dropped 2; count of bases not matched to a gene: 3. Germline V lookup: CDR1 LNHDA, CDR2 SQIVND (reference sequence). This CDR3 has 14 amino acids. In nucleotides, the CDR3 is TGTGCCAGTAGTATTTTGGACAGGAACTATGGCTACACCTTC. It translates to CASSILDRNYGYTF.

This clone came up a few times. CDR3 DNA: TGTGCCAGTAGTTTCCTCACCGGGGAGCTGTTTTTT. This translates into CASSFLTGELFF. This chain uses TRBV19 with TRBJ2-2; D gene ambiguous. V lost 5 bases and J 4 bases, leaving 5 bases between the germline ends. Germline V lookup: CDR1 LNHDA, CDR2 SQIVND (reference sequence). There are 12 residues in the CDR3.

This rearrangement joins TRBV6-1 to TRBJ1-3; no clear D gene. Between the trimmed V and J ends, which lost 0 bases and 4 bases, there was a span of 7 bases. The germline CDR1 and CDR2 sequences are MNHNS and SASEGT. CDR3 size: 14 residues. In DNA form, the CDR3 reads TGTGCCAGCAGTGAAGCCGACACCGGAAACACCATATATTTT. This gives the protein CASSEADTGNTIYF.

V is TRBV2 and J is TRBJ1-3; D not certain. The CDR3 covers 13 residues. CDR1 and CDR2 (germline): SNHLY, FYNNEI. Trimming shortened V by 8 bases and J by 1 base, and 9 bases separated the two germline ends. The chain's CDR3 is CASSGVSGNTIYF. For the CDR3, the DNA is TGTGCCAGCTCCGGGGTGTCTGGAAACACCATATATTTT.

The chain couples TRBV30 to TRBJ1-2; TRBD1 aligns across 8 bases. The CDR3 totals 15 residues. Per the germline V gene, CDR1 is GTSNPN and CDR2 is SVGIG (reference sequence). Unmatched junction bases numbered 10, after V lost 0 bases and J lost 7 bases. The CDR3 DNA is TGTGCCTGGAGTGTACCAGGGGGCTTTTCGGGTGGCTACACCTTC. It codes for CAWSVPGGFSGGYTF.

This clone was found once. This chain connects TRBV6-5 to TRBJ2-7, with TRBD2 matching over 9 bases. Germline loops: CDR1 MNHEY, CDR2 SVGAGI. This CDR3 is built from 16 residues. V lost 0 bases and J lost 1; bases outside the gene matches: 4. Written as DNA, the CDR3 is TGTGCCAGCAGTTACTCTACGACTAGCGGTTCCTACGAGCAGTACTTC. Residues: CASSYSTTSGSYEQYF.

This sequence joins TRBV5-1 and TRBJ1-1; 9 bases line up with TRBD1. The trim removed 4 bases at V and 0 bases at J, leaving 13 bases unmatched. The CDR3 extends over 18 amino acids. Germline V gives CDR1 SGHRS, CDR2 YFSETQ. The CDR3 DNA follows: TGCGCCAGCAGCCAACTCGTTATAACAGGGGGCGTGAACACTGAAGCTTTCTTT. Translation gives CASSQLVITGGVNTEAFF.

The chain recombines TRBV5-1 with TRBJ2-2; D call uncertain. CDR1 is SGHRS, CDR2 YFSETQ, per germline. This CDR3 is 15 amino acids long. Trimming pared 0 bases from V and 7 bases from J, leaving 13 bases between. The CDR3 region is CASSLGRKAGGELFF. As DNA, the CDR3 is TGCGCCAGCAGCTTGGGCCGGAAGGCAGGCGGGGAGCTGTTTTTT.

The genes are TRBV30 and TRBJ2-4, with a possible D match to TRBD2 (5 bases). CDR1 and CDR2 (germline): GTSNPN, SVGIG (reference sequence). V was trimmed by 4 bases and J by 7 bases, leaving 11 bases between them. The CDR3 has 12 residues. DNA for the CDR3: TGTGCCTGGACCCCGAGGGCGAACATTCAGTACTTC. It translates to CAWTPRANIQYF. The full variable domain, rest sourced from reference TRBV30 and TRBJ2-4, is SQTIHQWPATLVQPVGSPLSLECTVEGTSNPNLYWYRQAAGRGLQLLFYSVGIGQISSEVPQNLSASRPQDRQFILSSKKLLLSDSGFYLCAWTPRANIQYFGAGTRLSVL.

The chain uses TRBV11-3 and TRBJ2-7, with 8 bases identical to TRBD2. The trim removed 5 bases at V and 6 bases at J, leaving 3 bases unmatched. The CDR3 runs 12 residues. The germline gives CDR1 SGHNT, CDR2 YENEEA. DNA for the CDR3: TGTGCCAGCAGCATCGGGGGGGCCGAGCAGTACTTC. It specifies CASSIGGAEQYF.

The V gene is TRBV6-1, the J gene TRBJ1-3, with unresolved D. Germline-derived CDR1 and CDR2 are MNHNS and SASEGT. V lost 0 bases and J lost 1, with 7 bases in between. The CDR3 covers 15 residues. The CDR3, as DNA: TGTGCCAGCAGTGAAGCGCGAGGATCTGGAAACACCATATATTTT. Amino acids: CASSEARGSGNTIYF.

The chain employs TRBV11-1 and TRBJ2-3; TRBD2 matches at 11 bases. Germline CDR1 is SGHAT and CDR2 is FQDESV (reference sequence). V dropped 2 bases and J dropped 4; count of bases not matched to a gene: 11. The CDR3 consists of 18 residues. CDR3 bases: TGTGCCAGCAGCTTACGGGGTAGCGGGGGGGCAGTTGCAGATACGCAGTATTTT. Amino acids: CASSLRGSGGAVADTQYF.

The V and J genes are TRBV18 and TRBJ1-4, with D possibly TRBD1 on 6 matching bases. The CDR3 is made up of 15 amino acids. Trimming cost V 3 bases and J 5 bases, with 13 bases left between them. Germline V gene lookup returns CDR1 KGHSH and CDR2 LQKENI. The CDR3 bases are TGTGCCAGCTCACCTCGACGTGACAGGAATGAAAAACTGTTTTTT. Protein: CASSPRRDRNEKLFF. The full variable domain, in which reference TRBV18 and TRBJ1-4 provide the parts outside the CDR3, is NAGVMQNPRHLVRRRGQEARLRCSPMKGHSHVYWYRQLPEEGLKFMVYLQKENIIDESGMPKERFSAEFPKEGPSILRIQQVVRGDSAAYFCASSPRRDRNEKLFFGSGTQLSVL.

The rearrangement links TRBV29-1 to TRBJ1-2, with a possible D match to TRBD1 (6 bases). The CDR3 consists of 13 residues. V dropped 4 bases and J dropped 7 bases, with 16 bases sitting between them. Germline loops: CDR1 SQVTM, CDR2 ANQGSEA. The CDR3 sequence: CSVAFPGVGGYTF. The CDR3 nucleotides read TGCAGCGTTGCTTTCCCAGGGGTGGGTGGCTACACCTTC.

The CDR3 spells CATSREGGQNYEQYF. The CDR3 DNA is TGTGCCACCAGCAGAGAAGGGGGACAGAACTACGAGCAGTACTTC. This rearrangement joins TRBV15 to TRBJ2-7; TRBD1 agrees at 7 bases. Germline loops: CDR1 LNHNV, CDR2 YYDKDF (reference sequence). CDR3 size: 15 residues. V shed 0 bases and J 3 bases; nucleotides not matched to a gene: 5.

The chain couples TRBV7-6 to TRBJ2-2; tentative D call: TRBD1 (6 bases). The V end lost 3 bases, the J end lost 7 bases, and 18 bases lay between the germline ends. The CDR3 is 16 residues long. The germline V gene has CDR1 SGHVS and CDR2 FNYEAQ. The CDR3 protein is CASSFLQGYYGGELFF. The CDR3 DNA follows: TGTGCCAGCAGCTTTTTACAGGGATACTACGGCGGGGAGCTGTTTTTT. The full variable domain, its missing parts supplied by reference TRBV7-6 and TRBJ2-2, is GAGVSQSPRYKVTKRGQDVALRCDPISGHVSLYWYRQALGQGPEFLTYFNYEAQQDKSGLPNDRFSAERPEGSISTLTIQRTEQRDSAMYRCASSFLQGYYGGELFFGEGSRLTVL.

This chain links TRBV5-6 with TRBJ1-3; D uncertain. Germline V gene sequence: CDR1 SGHDT, CDR2 YYEEEE. Deletions cut 1 base from V and 4 bases from J, with 12 bases between. This CDR3 region has 15 residues. CDR3 sequence (DNA): TGTGCCAGCAGCTTGAAGCGGACGCCCGGAAACACCATATATTTT. It yields the protein CASSLKRTPGNTIYF.

The V and J genes are TRBV27 and TRBJ2-7; 7 nucleotides match TRBD2. The CDR3 is made up of 16 amino acids. Germline V gives CDR1 MNHEY, CDR2 SMNVEV (reference sequence). The V segment lost 5 bases and the J segment 3 bases; nucleotides outside the gene matches: 13. The CDR3 bases are TGTGCCAGCAGTCCTACAACTAGCGTCTCATTCTACGAGCAGTACTTC. Its translation is CASSPTTSVSFYEQYF.

The chain carries TRBV6-1 and TRBJ1-5; D remains unclear. The CDR3 covers 13 residues. Germline-derived CDR1 and CDR2 are MNHNS and SASEGT. V was cut by 8 bases and J by 3 bases, with 11 bases left in between. CDR3 nucleotide sequence: TGTGCCAGCTTGCGGAACCCCAATCAGCCCCAGCATTTT. Its protein is CASLRNPNQPQHF.

This chain links TRBV27 with TRBJ1-4, with 9 bases fitting TRBD1. CDR1 and CDR2 from the germline V gene are MNHEY and SMNVEV (reference sequence). This CDR3 comprises 15 residues. The ends lost 4 bases at V and 6 bases at J; junction bases unmatched: 6. CDR3 nucleotide sequence: TGTGCCAGCAGTTCGACAGGGGGGAAGCATGAAAAACTGTTTTTT. Amino acids: CASSSTGGKHEKLFF.

Concerning this clone: Other DNA sequences within the sample encode an identical CDR3. This chain joins TRBV7-2 and TRBJ1-1; TRBD1 matches at 9 bases. With V trimmed by 1 base and J by 0 bases, 3 bases remained unmatched. The CDR3 length is 16 residues. Germline CDR1 and CDR2: SGHTA and FQGNSA. CDR3 region: CASSLGTGVLNTEAFF. In DNA form, the CDR3 reads TGTGCCAGCAGCTTAGGGACAGGGGTTTTGAACACTGAAGCTTTCTTT.